This record looks at one T cell receptor (beta chain) sequence and its context. Per the germline V gene, CDR1 is SGDLS and CDR2 is YYNGEE. This CDR3 contains 15 residues. V lost 4 bases and J lost 6; bases outside the gene matches: 9. The data were taken from a study of blood T cell repertoires in COVID-19. As for the study in general: Specimens from acute and convalescent COVID-19 originated in the United States, Italy and Spain. The analysed material was cDNA or gDNA that came from T cells, B-cell-depleted T cells, or PBMCs.

Authors' analysis steps: From reference gene primer amplification, estimates of nucleated cell counts were derived. TCRdb keeps only in-frame clones here, not all; method: immunoSEQ multiplex PCR. V, J and clone size derive from that table, while D and trimming were established from the DNA sequence. The repertoire consists of nearly 100,000 clones, with about 88% occurring once and the leading ten covering around a sixth. This clonotype originated in a woman aged 60-70 years with acute or convalescent COVID-19. Sequences were obtained from peripheral blood. The V gene is TRBV9, the J gene TRBJ1-4; 7 nucleotides line up with TRBD1. DNA of the CDR3: TGTGCCAGCAGCATATCCGGGACAGCGGATGAAAAACTGTTTTTT. Translating it yields CASSISGTADEKLFF.